These 32 T cell receptor beta chains were sequenced from one sample in a study of T cells in severe cutaneous drug reactions (dated by TCRdb to between 2018 and 2021). Sequencing was performed on donors who were patients with carbamazepine-induced Stevens-Johnson syndrome or toxic epidermal necrolysis (CBZ-SJS/TEN). For sequencing, an Illumina MiSeq was employed. For both bulk and single-cell sequencing, libraries were prepared with the iRepertoire multiplex PCR system and TCR subtype-specific primers. Reads reprocessed by TCRdb are summarized as one entry per CDR3 protein sequence, and DNA is absent. This sample's records show 4,000 or so distinct CDR3 sequences. The top ten clonotypes cover around 76% of the sample. The specimen was PBMCs. These receptors were taken from a human donor with Stevens-Johnson syndrome, a severe cutaneous drug reaction.

By frequency, this clonotype registers medium-sized. The chain combines TRBV18 with TRBJ1-5. CDR1 is KGHSH and CDR2 is LQKENI in the germline V gene. The length of the CDR3 is 14 residues. CDR3: CASSPSEGGQPQHF.

V gene TRBV28 combines with J gene TRBJ2-6. This CDR3 region has 15 residues. Germline lookup yields CDR1 MDHEN and CDR2 SYDVKM. CDR3 sequence reads: CASRRHPSGANVLTF.

This clonotype is called medium-sized based on its frequency. CDR3: CASSLAVSGFSYNEQFF. V and J are TRBV11-2 and TRBJ2-1; TCRdb selects TRBD2, and the lack of DNA leaves this call unchecked. This CDR3 has 17 amino acids. Germline CDR1 is SGHAT and CDR2 is FQNNGV.

The gene calls are TRBV27 and TRBJ2-2. Germline values: CDR1 MNHEY, CDR2 SMNVEV (reference sequence). CDR3 size: 15 residues. CDR3 in amino acids: CASSLVVGNTGELFF.

V and J are TRBV7-2 and TRBJ2-2; TCRdb designates TRBD2, a call that cannot be tested without DNA. The CDR3 runs to 18 residues. Germline lookup yields CDR1 SGHTA and CDR2 FQGNSA. This CDR3 reads CASSLMGLAGANTGELFF.

This chain connects TRBV10-3 to TRBJ2-3; TCRdb proposes TRBD2, but this gene call is untestable without DNA. CDR1 is ENHRY, CDR2 SYGVKD, per germline. The length of the CDR3 is 15 residues. The CDR3 loop is CAISESPGGGDTQYF.

The chain joins TRBV9 to TRBJ2-1; TCRdb's D call, TRBD1, is unchecked because there is no DNA. The CDR3 contains 20 residues. Looked up from germline, CDR1 is SGDLS and CDR2 is YYNGEE. The CDR3 protein is CASSVSGGGGSTMGDNEQFF.

The V and J genes are TRBV20-1 and TRBJ2-7; TCRdb names TRBD1, which stays unverified in the absence of DNA. CDR3 size: 12 residues. Germline V gene data show CDR1 as DFQATT and CDR2 as SNEGSKA (reference sequence). The CDR3 here is CSAPGRNYEQYF.

The J gene is TRBJ1-3, the V gene TRBV4-1. Germline V gene lookup returns CDR1 MGHRA and CDR2 YSYEKL. CDR3 length: 14 residues. CDR3 amino acids: CASSQREAGNTIYF.

V usage is TRBV20-1 and J usage is TRBJ2-1; TCRdb proposes TRBD2, but this gene call is untestable without DNA. Per the germline V gene, CDR1 is DFQATT and CDR2 is SNEGSKA (reference sequence). This CDR3 is built from 14 residues. CDR3 loop: CSAIRLAGSNEQFF.

The V and J genes are TRBV28 and TRBJ2-7; TCRdb's D gene call, TRBD1, goes unchecked for lack of DNA. Germline-derived CDR1 and CDR2 are MDHEN and SYDVKM. This CDR3 has 14 residues. CDR3: CASLPGGNSYEQYF.

The chain uses TRBV28 and TRBJ1-5. CDR1 and CDR2 (germline): MDHEN, SYDVKM. CDR3 length equals 17 residues. The CDR3 sequence: CASSLSGRLTYNQPQHF. Supplemented by reference TRBV28 and TRBJ1-5, the full variable domain reads DVKVTQSSRYLVKRTGEKVFLECVQDMDHENMFWYRQDPGLGLRLIYFSYDVKMKEKGDIPEGYSVSREKKERFSLILESASTNQTSMYLCASSLSGRLTYNQPQHFGDGTRLSIL.

The CDR3 protein is CASSQGVIAGARRNEQFF. The V call is TRBV4-1, the J call TRBJ2-1; TCRdb's D gene call, TRBD2, goes unchecked for lack of DNA. The germline V gene encodes CDR1 MGHRA and CDR2 YSYEKL. This CDR3 contains 18 residues.

The chain recombines TRBV28 with TRBJ2-3; TCRdb's D gene call, TRBD1, goes unchecked for lack of DNA. This CDR3 has 14 amino acids. CDR1 and CDR2 (germline): MDHEN, SYDVKM. CDR3 region: CASSLSGRTDTQYF.

The chain links TRBV24-1 to TRBJ1-2; with no DNA, the TCRdb D assignment of TRBD1 cannot be verified. The CDR3 spans 14 residues. Per the germline V gene, CDR1 is KGHDR and CDR2 is SFDVKD. This chain's CDR3 is CATSDRDRSYGYTF.

Frequency places this clonotype as medium-sized (0.01 to 0.1%). V and J are TRBV18 and TRBJ2-5; with no DNA, the TCRdb D assignment of TRBD1 cannot be verified. CDR1 and CDR2 from the germline V gene are KGHSH and LQKENI. This CDR3 contains 15 residues. The CDR3 loop reads CASSPFGTGQETQYF.

The rearrangement uses TRBV27 and TRBJ1-6. The CDR3 is 17 residues long. From germline, CDR1 is MNHEY and CDR2 SMNVEV (reference sequence). CDR3 region: CASSLSMRAGNNSPLHF.

The rearrangement links TRBV2 to TRBJ2-6; absent DNA, TCRdb's TRBD1 call cannot be checked. The CDR3 runs 18 residues. Germline values: CDR1 SNHLY, CDR2 FYNNEI. CDR3 amino acids: CASSRNGGAFIGANVLTF. Complete variable domain (other parts from reference TRBV2 and TRBJ2-6): EPEVTQTPSHQVTQMGQEVILRCVPISNHLYFYWYRQILGQKVEFLVSFYNNEISEKSEIFDDQFSVERPDGSNFTLKIRSTKLEDSAMYFCASSRNGGAFIGANVLTFGAGSRLTVL.

Frequency places this clonotype as medium-sized (0.01 to 0.1%). The chain joins TRBV29-1 to TRBJ2-7; TCRdb names TRBD1, which stays unverified in the absence of DNA. Germline loops: CDR1 SQVTM, CDR2 ANQGSEA. The CDR3 runs to 14 residues. The CDR3 sequence: CSVEMQGRGYEQYF.

This clonotype is called medium-sized based on its frequency. J is TRBJ2-3 and V is TRBV2; TCRdb proposes TRBD1, but this gene call is untestable without DNA. CDR1 and CDR2 from the germline V gene are SNHLY and FYNNEI. The CDR3 loop spans 12 amino acids. This chain's CDR3 is CASRTGTDTQYF.

The rearrangement uses TRBV19 and TRBJ2-1; as DNA is missing, the TRBD1 call by TCRdb cannot be tested. The CDR3 covers 15 residues. In germline, CDR1 is LNHDA, CDR2 SQIVND (reference sequence). The CDR3 sequence is CASGQGDYQYNEQFF.

The chain recombines TRBV28 with TRBJ2-7; TCRdb gives TRBD1 as the D gene, but with no DNA this cannot be confirmed. CDR1 is MDHEN, CDR2 SYDVKM, per germline. The CDR3 has 13 residues. This CDR3 reads CASSHRGGNEQYF.

The chain joins TRBV27 to TRBJ2-1; TCRdb's D gene call, TRBD1, goes unchecked for lack of DNA. The CDR3 runs to 14 residues. The germline V gene encodes CDR1 MNHEY and CDR2 SMNVEV (reference sequence). The CDR3 spells CASSQTTGKDEQFF.

The chain recombines TRBV6-4 with TRBJ2-1; TCRdb calls TRBD2, which cannot be checked without DNA. The CDR3 extends over 14 amino acids. The V gene's germline CDR1 is MRHNA and CDR2 SNTAGT. The CDR3 is CASSVSSGSDEQFF.

V and J are TRBV6-4 and TRBJ2-5; TCRdb's D call, TRBD1, is unchecked because there is no DNA. The CDR3 runs 16 residues. Germline V gives CDR1 MRHNA, CDR2 SNTAGT. The chain's CDR3 is CASSDSPGQGAETQYF.

The J gene is TRBJ2-5, the V gene TRBV20-1; TCRdb selects TRBD2, and the lack of DNA leaves this call unchecked. This CDR3 region has 14 residues. The V gene's germline CDR1 is DFQATT and CDR2 SNEGSKA (reference sequence). CDR3 region: CSARVPGSAETQYF.

The chain links TRBV29-1 to TRBJ2-7; TCRdb gives TRBD1 as the D gene, but with no DNA this cannot be confirmed. Germline CDR1 SQVTM, CDR2 ANQGSEA. The CDR3 runs 13 residues. CDR3 sequence reads: CSVGGQGFDEQYF.

The V and J genes are TRBV10-3 and TRBJ2-5; TCRdb's D call of TRBD2 is untestable without DNA. The CDR3 runs to 16 residues. Germline CDR1 reads ENHRY; CDR2 reads SYGVKD. The CDR3 loop reads CAISEFQGGPQETQYF.

This rearrangement joins TRBV2 to TRBJ2-7. This CDR3 spans 11 amino acids. The V gene's germline CDR1 is SNHLY and CDR2 FYNNEI. CDR3 protein: CASTDSYEQYF.

This chain uses TRBV3-1 with TRBJ2-3; TCRdb picks TRBD2, but there is no DNA to check that call. This CDR3 is 14 amino acids long. CDR1 and CDR2 (germline): LGHDT, YNNKEL (reference sequence). CDR3 sequence: CASSQGQSTDTQYF.

Judged by frequency, this clonotype is medium-sized. The V call is TRBV9, the J call TRBJ2-7; there is no DNA to check the TCRdb D call of TRBD2. Germline CDR1 and CDR2: SGDLS and YYNGEE. The length of the CDR3 is 15 residues. The CDR3 region is CASSDGTSGNYEQYF.

The genes are TRBV4-3 and TRBJ2-7; TCRdb indicates TRBD2, and absent DNA this call remains unverified. The CDR3 length is 16 residues. The V gene's germline CDR1 is LGHNA and CDR2 YSLEER. Here the CDR3 reads CASSHSSGTRSYEQYF.